This record covers a single TCR beta chain. Its antigen remains undetermined. Within one base of it there is no much larger clone, and no base qualities were kept. The data stem from a study of cytomegalovirus exposure and HLA in healthy donors (dated by TCRdb to about 2017). A note on the overall study: An earlier analysis of roughly 610 of the donors reported 276 Gb of sequence data and 95 million to 140 million unique TCR beta sequences obtained from around 170 million T cells. The T cell repertoires of around 730 subjects were profiled by immunosequencing and related to cytomegalovirus serostatus. An earlier analysis of 500 to 750 of the donors applied high-throughput TCR beta sequencing to assess whether each TCR beta V gene segment acted as functional or pseudogenic. A later analysis re-analyzed previously published TCR beta repertoires from approximately 670 donors and added high-resolution HLA genotyping to study TCR occurrence patterns. Of the 300 to 450 genotyped donors, more than 75% were placed in the genetic ancestry cluster associated with self-reported Caucasian donors. Because of strong linkage in the cohort, five DR-DQ haplotypes were treated as single units for association and clustering. The study was designed to test whether signatures of past pathogen exposure could be identified by cataloging public T cell receptors. Every repertoire in the discovery cohort had been generated on one and the same sequencing platform. A later genetic analysis used genome-wide SNP genotypes for about 55% of the 666 donors, treating that subset as a discovery cohort. An early release that covered more than 550 HLA-typed donors contained approximately 300 gigabases of sequencing data and around 85 million unique TCR sequences. Both class I and class II loci were covered by HLA typing, at four-digit resolution. The later analysis used no new phenotypic data to find candidate immune exposures, relying instead on TCR beta sequences and their occurrence across donors. The study combined high-throughput TCR immunosequencing, statistical association of individual TCRs with disease status, and machine learning to predict cytomegalovirus infection status. Alongside the repertoire data, information on donor age, sex, ethnicity and CMV serostatus was compiled. In addition to the first cohort of hundreds of subjects, a separate validation cohort of 130 or so different subjects was used. Across 300 to 400 genotyped donors of the cohort, an average of roughly 250,000 unique TCR beta nucleotide sequences per donor were sequenced, and roughly a sixth of those sequences were non-productive. The number of typed donors differed by locus: about 629-630 for A, B, C, DRB1 and DQB1; some 500 for DQA1; over 600 for DPA1; and roughly 470 for DPB1.

V is trimmed back by 6 bases and J by 5 bases, and the junction contains 8 bases that no gene match accounts for. Including cysteine and phenylalanine, the CDR3 has 14 amino acids. CDR3 DNA is the only sequence kept; it has 42 bases, read in frame from the first base. CDR1 and CDR2 were assigned from the germline V gene as SGHRS and YFSETQ. The library was built by means of the immunoSEQ multiplex PCR assay. The multiplex PCR relied on a mix of 60 forward primers for TCR Vbeta segments and 13 reverse primers for TCR Jbeta segments. A multiplex PCR assay on genomic DNA amplified the CDR3 region of rearranged TCR beta genes. The amplified TCR beta libraries were sequenced on the Illumina HiSeq System as 87-base-pair reads. Under the source paper's analysis protocol: In a later analysis, roughly 80 million unique TCR beta chains were counted across the 666 repertoires, and around 10 million of these chains were shared by at least two donors. To remove PCR and sequencing errors, raw reads were error-corrected and collapsed into unique sequences using a nearest-neighbor algorithm that merged closely related sequences. V, D and J gene segments were assigned by aligning CDR3 sequences to IMGT reference sequences. For a sequence to be retained, at least a six-nucleotide match to both a V gene segment and a J gene segment was required. Rearrangements were called productive when the CDR3 lacked stop codons and stayed in frame with V and J; all others were non-productive. Following IMGT convention, CDR3 was defined as the stretch from the second conserved V-encoded cysteine up to the conserved J-encoded phenylalanine. Sequences without an unambiguous match to a single V gene segment were excluded from the earlier analysis of about 640 of the donors. An earlier analysis of over 450 of the donors classified V segments as functional when productive rearrangements were above 56.7% and as segregating when the standard deviation between donors was above 5%. A statistical classification framework was built for diagnosing cytomegalovirus status from the catalog of TCR beta chain sequences. In a later analysis, V and J genes were assigned by comparing TCR nucleotide sequences against IMGT/GENE-DB human TR gene sequences. Using the TCRdist pipeline, a later analysis assigned CDR3 sequences along with most-parsimonious VDJ recombination scenarios. In a later analysis, each TCR beta chain was defined by its CDR3 amino acid sequence together with its V-gene family, and reads without a unique V-gene family were excluded. To address suspected cross-contamination and a sequencing artifact, a later analysis removed 592 highly shared, low-generation-probability nucleotide sequences. For each public chain, a later analysis derived a clonal expansion index from normalized ranks of inferred template counts within each repertoire. Generation probabilities in a later analysis came from a VDJ recombination model fitted to out-of-frame rearrangements, and those results were checked against IGoR. In a later analysis, hypergeometric tests were used to score TCR-TCR, TCR-HLA and TCR-CMV co-occurrence, with a repertoire-size bias correction applied to TCR pairs. To estimate false discovery rates, a later analysis permuted the HLA or CMV assignments 20 times. A later analysis grouped co-occurring TCRs with DBSCAN, adding TCRdist sequence similarity when clustering within HLA-allele-positive subsets. For co-occurrence clustering, repertoires with fewer than 30,000 or more than 120,000 public chains were excluded, along with five or six repertoires with anomalous nucleotide sharing. TCRdb took over this immuneACCESS table, retaining in-frame rearrangements with V and J assigned. Such tables are incomplete; in checked studies, under half of the missing clones stem from an unresolved V gene, and the remainder is unexplained. The V and J calls and clone size were taken over from that table, and D and trimming were inferred from the DNA. This sample has about 200,000 clones in its table, and roughly 80% of those were observed once. The ten largest clones represent about 2.8% of the sample.

The cohort was made up of about 670 healthy bone marrow donors. At the time of sampling, all cohort members were nominally healthy, though unrecorded immune exposures were likely present. The donor was CMV seronegative and was included in the group of a few hundred seronegative cohort members. Every donor gave a peripheral blood sample, and the peripheral blood mononuclear cells from that sample were used for TCR beta sequencing. The Qiagen DNeasy Blood Extraction Kit was used to extract genomic DNA from the blood cell samples. The paper as a whole reports these results and caveats: In a later analysis, about 17,000 TCR beta sequences were associated with specific HLA alleles at a false discovery rate of 0.05. Immune exposure information for the cohort was limited to CMV serostatus. A further reported finding was that TCR beta sequences accurately predicted the HLA-A and HLA-B alleles for most subjects in the first cohort. Across donors, most TCR sequences were observed very rarely, whereas some public TCRs were present in many individuals. In a later genetic analysis, fewer N-insertions in productive TCRs were reported among donors in an Asian-associated ancestry cluster than the roughly 640-donor mean. Assigning TCR associations to individual alleles was difficult when HLA alleles, especially DR and DQ, strongly co-occurred. V-gene and J-gene trimming of TCR beta chains was associated with a missense DCLRE1C variant in a later genetic analysis, and the association was replicated in an independent cohort. This cohort had only TCR beta chains sequenced, and the lack of alpha or paired-chain data limited which features could be detected. A later analysis reported that several top co-occurrence clusters appeared linked to parvovirus B19, influenza, CMV and Epstein-Barr virus. Roughly uniform sequencing depth across donors was assumed in presence/absence analyses, although this assumption may not hold. A few of the identified cytomegalovirus-associated TCR beta chains were confirmed in vitro to be specific for cytomegalovirus antigens. The study gave a list of roughly 150 TCR beta chains associated with cytomegalovirus. Over 15 rarely observed V segments, including chromosome 9 orphons, were excluded from the earlier analysis of several hundred of the donors because counts were too low. Because HLA typing was unavailable for some donors at each locus, only the typed subset was used in association tests. The sequencing pipeline was judged likely to have produced a cluster of highly shared sequence variants as a technical artifact. A later analysis found that most CMV-associated TCR beta chains appeared HLA-restricted, with HLA associations seemingly driven largely by CMV exposure. Some IMGT-functional V segments, including TRBV6-2 and TRBV6-3, could not be told apart with the 87-base-pair reads, so those segments were excluded. Correlated functional status among segregating V segments might be attributable to linkage disequilibrium, but an unknown experimental factor could not be ruled out. The authors suggested that the approach could potentially be extended to other disease states and immunological phenotypes. In an earlier analysis of more than 450 of the donors, most TCR beta V segments were observed in productive rearrangements about 90% or about 30% of the time, broadly matching IMGT annotations. In a later analysis, TCR association rates were found to vary across HLA loci, with the most associated TCRs seen for DRB1 alleles and the fewest for HLA-C alleles. Compared with equally common non-associated chains, HLA-associated TCR beta chains in a later analysis were more clonally expanded and had lower generation probabilities. The classifier was reported to diagnose cytomegalovirus status with high specificity and sensitivity in both the original cohort and the validation cohort.

Recombination linked TRBV5-1 to TRBJ1-1; TRBD1 matches 9 bases in the middle. The receptor comes from a woman in her twenties or thirties in good health and CMV-seronegative. Specimen: PBMCs. In nucleotides, the sequence is TGCGCCAGCACTTTGGGACAGGGTCGAACTGAAGCTTTCTTT. This gives the protein CASTLGQGRTEAFF.